The T cell receptor beta chain described here comes from a study of cytotoxic CD8 clonotypes in ibrutinib-treated CLL. Study information: Outcomes included some 24 partial and 2 complete responses; after median around 65 months, roughly 14 stayed remitted and around 12 progressed. Study-wide findings and caveats: Having risen at ibrutinib response, clonality had fallen back toward baseline by progression. Once treatment began, public clonotypes, which were uncommon, contracted or stayed stable.

This table comes from immunoSEQ multiplex PCR, and its TCRdb copy is limited to in-frame clones, with some not included. The table records 250,000 to 350,000 clones, 70% to 80% of them present only once. Comment on this clone: The antigen is undetermined.

The sequence came from a human donor with chronic lymphocytic leukemia. This sample comprised PBMCs, obtained at disease progression, from a patient treated with ibrutinib.

CDR3 residues: CSANSYEQYF. The CDR3 DNA reads TGCAGTGCTAACTCCTACGAGCAGTACTTC. The genes are TRBV20-1 and TRBJ2-7, with unresolved D. Germline CDR1 is DFQATT and CDR2 is SNEGSKA (reference sequence). The CDR3 loop spans 10 amino acids. Trimming shortened V by 4 bases and J by 0 bases, and 1 base separated the two germline ends.